This entry is about one TCR beta chain. Antigen unknown. Sequenced material consisted of expressed TCRB transcripts (all of the isolated RNA was reverse transcribed). Sequencing was performed with immunoSEQ multiplex PCR; in TCRdb, only in-frame clones are kept and a portion is missing. Among 250,000 or so clones, about 14% were seen once, and the ten largest hold about 0.02%. The entry originates in a study of beta chain features in type 1 diabetes. Study-wide results and caveats: Moderate but significant shortening of TCRB CDR3s was recorded in all four CD4+ subsets from Type 1 diabetes patients.

V was trimmed by 4 bases and J by 2 bases, leaving 15 bases between them. The CDR3 runs 15 residues. The germline V gene has CDR1 SGHNT and CDR2 YENEEA. Donors contributed one heparinised blood draw apiece, averaging about 110 mL. The V and J genes are TRBV11-3 and TRBJ2-7; maybe TRBD2 (6 bases). This clonotype was obtained from a man aged 25-45 years with type 1 diabetes. Sequencing was done on a sample of naive CD4+ T cells from blood. The CDR3 region is CASSYTSTDAYEQYF. For the CDR3, the DNA is TGTGCCAGCAGCTATACTAGCACTGATGCCTACGAGCAGTACTTC.